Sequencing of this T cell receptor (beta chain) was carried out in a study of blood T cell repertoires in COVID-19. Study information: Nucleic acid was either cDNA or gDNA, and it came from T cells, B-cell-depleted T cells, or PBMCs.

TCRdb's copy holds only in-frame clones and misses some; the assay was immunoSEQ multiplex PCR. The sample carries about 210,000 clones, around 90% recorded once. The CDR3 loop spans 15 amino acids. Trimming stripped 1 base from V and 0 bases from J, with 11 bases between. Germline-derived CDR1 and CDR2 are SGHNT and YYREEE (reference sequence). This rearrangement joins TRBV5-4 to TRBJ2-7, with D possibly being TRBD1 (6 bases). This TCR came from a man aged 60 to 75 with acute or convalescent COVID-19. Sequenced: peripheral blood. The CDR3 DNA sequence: TGTGCCAGCAGCTTGTTAGGGACACCCTCCTACGAGCAGTACTTC. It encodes CASSLLGTPSYEQYF.